This TCR beta chain was identified in a study of blood T cells in healthy people across ages. Through a sample-barcoded 5' primer and a J-beta primer mix, a second PCR was run for roughly 7 to 11 cycles. Each cDNA molecule, via a template-switch adaptor with 12 random nucleotides, was tagged. Any given sample supplied a minimum of 2.5 million CDR3-containing paired-end reads. MiXCR was run by TCRdb on the 5' RACE reads, yielding one entry per CDR3 protein. The sample records 1,500,000 or so distinct CDR3 sequences, 55% to 75% being singletons. V lost 3 bases, J lost 13 bases, and 22 bases lay in between. The CDR3 runs to 15 residues. Germline CDR1 reads MGHRA; CDR2 reads YSYEKL.

The rearrangement links TRBV4-1 to TRBJ2-4; maybe TRBD2 (5 bases). Input material: blood. This receptor was obtained from a young man in good health. CDR3 nucleotide sequence: TGCGCCAGCAGCCATGAACCGGGAAGCGCGGGTGAGCAGTACTTC. Translating gives CASSHEPGSAGEQYF.